This T cell receptor beta chain was sequenced in a study of blood T cells in healthy people across ages. A second PCR of 7 to 11 cycles used a sample-barcoded 5' primer and a J-beta primer mix. Each cDNA molecule carried a tag from a template-switch adaptor that contained 12 random nucleotides. TCRdb recomputed calls from the 5' RACE reads with MiXCR, one row per CDR3 protein. The sample contains roughly 1.6 million distinct CDR3 sequences, 30% to 35% of which appear only once. On this clonotype: Mismatch with germline at one junction end may stem from a read error.

This clonotype was obtained from a woman aged 25 to 45 in good health. Sequenced input: blood.

The CDR3 loop reads CASGLGGKGQPQHF. The DNA of the CDR3 is TGTGCCAGCGGCTTGGGGGGAAAAGGGCAGCCCCAGCATTTT. The chain uses TRBV7-9 and TRBJ1-5; D may be TRBD1 (5 bases). The CDR3 length is 14 residues. Germline values: CDR1 SEHNR, CDR2 FQNEAQ (reference sequence).